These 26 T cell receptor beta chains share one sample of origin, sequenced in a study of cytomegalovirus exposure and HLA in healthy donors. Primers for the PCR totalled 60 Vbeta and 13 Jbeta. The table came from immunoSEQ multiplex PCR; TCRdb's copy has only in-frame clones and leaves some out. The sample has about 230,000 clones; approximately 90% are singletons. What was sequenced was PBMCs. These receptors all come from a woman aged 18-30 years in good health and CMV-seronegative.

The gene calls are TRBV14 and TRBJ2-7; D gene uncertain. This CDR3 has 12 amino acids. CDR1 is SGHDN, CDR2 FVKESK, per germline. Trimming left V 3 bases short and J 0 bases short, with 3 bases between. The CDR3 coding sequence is TGTGCCAGCAGCCACAGCTCCTACGAGCAGTACTTC. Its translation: CASSHSSYEQYF.

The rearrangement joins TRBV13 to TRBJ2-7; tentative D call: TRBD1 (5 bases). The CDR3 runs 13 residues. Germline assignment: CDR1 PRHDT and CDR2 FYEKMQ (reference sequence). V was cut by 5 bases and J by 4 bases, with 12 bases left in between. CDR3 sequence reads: CASSPAGQYEQYF. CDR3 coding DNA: TGTGCCAGCAGCCCGGCAGGGCAATACGAGCAGTACTTC.

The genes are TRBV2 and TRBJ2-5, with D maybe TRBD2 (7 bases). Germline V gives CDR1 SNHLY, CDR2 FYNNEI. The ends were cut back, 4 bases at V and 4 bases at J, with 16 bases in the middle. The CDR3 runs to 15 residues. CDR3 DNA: TGTGCCAGCAGTGTAAGGGGGGGGTTAGGAGAGACCCAGTACTTC. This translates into CASSVRGGLGETQYF.

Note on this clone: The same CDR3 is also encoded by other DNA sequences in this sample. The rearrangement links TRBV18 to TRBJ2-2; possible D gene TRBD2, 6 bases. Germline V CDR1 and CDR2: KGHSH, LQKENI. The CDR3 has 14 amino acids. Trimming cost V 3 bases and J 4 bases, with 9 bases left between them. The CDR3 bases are TGTGCCAGCTCACCTAGCGGCGGCACCGGGGAGCTGTTTTTT. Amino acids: CASSPSGGTGELFF.

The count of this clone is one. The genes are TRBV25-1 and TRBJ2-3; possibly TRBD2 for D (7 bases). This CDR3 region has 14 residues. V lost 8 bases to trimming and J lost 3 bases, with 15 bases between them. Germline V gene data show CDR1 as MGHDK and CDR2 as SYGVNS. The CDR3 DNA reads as TGTGCCAGCCGTTGGGGGGGGCCTACAGATACGCAGTATTTT. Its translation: CASRWGGPTDTQYF.

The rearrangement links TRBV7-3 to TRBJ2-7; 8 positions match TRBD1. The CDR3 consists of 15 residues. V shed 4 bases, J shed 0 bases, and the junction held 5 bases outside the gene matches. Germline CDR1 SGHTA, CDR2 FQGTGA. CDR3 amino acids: CASSSGDRSSYEQYF. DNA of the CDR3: TGTGCCAGCAGCTCCGGGGACAGGAGCTCCTACGAGCAGTACTTC. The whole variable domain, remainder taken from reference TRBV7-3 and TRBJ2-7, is GAGVSQTPSNKVTEKGKYVELRCDPISGHTALYWYRQSLGQGPEFLIYFQGTGAADDSGLPNDRFFAVRPEGSVSTLKIQRTERGDSAVYLCASSSGDRSSYEQYFGPGTRLTVT.

This CDR3 reads CASSMTSGRGNEQFF. In nucleotides, the CDR3 is TGTGCCAGTAGTATGACTAGCGGGAGAGGAAATGAGCAGTTCTTC. The rearrangement uses TRBV19 and TRBJ2-1; 12 positions match TRBD2. Germline CDR1 is LNHDA and CDR2 is SQIVND (reference sequence). The V and J ends lost 3 bases and 7 bases, in that order; junction bases with no gene match: 4. This CDR3 is built from 15 residues.

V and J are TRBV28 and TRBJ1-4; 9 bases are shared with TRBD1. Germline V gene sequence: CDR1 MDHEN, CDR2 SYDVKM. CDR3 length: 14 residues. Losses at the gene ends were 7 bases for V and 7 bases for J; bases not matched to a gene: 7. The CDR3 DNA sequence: TGTGCCAGCAAAAACAGGGGGCAAAGTGAAAAACTGTTTTTT. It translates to CASKNRGQSEKLFF.

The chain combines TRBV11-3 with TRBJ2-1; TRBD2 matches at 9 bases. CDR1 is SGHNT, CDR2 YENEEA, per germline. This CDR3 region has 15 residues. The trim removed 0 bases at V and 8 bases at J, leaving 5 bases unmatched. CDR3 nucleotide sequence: TGTGCCAGCAGCTTAGAGGCGGGGGGGCCTCATGAGCAGTTCTTC. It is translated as CASSLEAGGPHEQFF.

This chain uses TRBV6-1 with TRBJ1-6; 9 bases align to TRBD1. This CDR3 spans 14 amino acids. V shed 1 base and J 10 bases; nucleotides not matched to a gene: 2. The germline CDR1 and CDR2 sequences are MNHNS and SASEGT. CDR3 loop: CASSEVGTGSPLHF. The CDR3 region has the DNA TGTGCCAGCAGTGAAGTCGGGACAGGGTCACCCCTCCACTTT.

The CDR3 DNA reads TGTGCCAGCAGCGTGACAGGGAGCTCCTATAATTCACCCCTCCACTTT. Translated: CASSVTGSSYNSPLHF. The gene calls are TRBV5-6 and TRBJ1-6, with 7 bases lining up with TRBD1. The V segment lost 4 bases and the J segment 0 bases; nucleotides outside the gene matches: 4. The CDR3 has 16 residues. Germline CDR1 SGHDT, CDR2 YYEEEE.

The CDR3 reads CASSQGVGVEETQYF. CDR3 nucleotides: TGCGCCAGCAGCCAAGGGGTGGGCGTGGAAGAGACCCAGTACTTC. The rearrangement links TRBV4-3 to TRBJ2-5; no definite D call. Trimming shortened V by 1 base and J by 3 bases, and 12 bases separated the two germline ends. The CDR3 sequence is 15 residues long. The germline CDR1 and CDR2 sequences are LGHNA and YSLEER.

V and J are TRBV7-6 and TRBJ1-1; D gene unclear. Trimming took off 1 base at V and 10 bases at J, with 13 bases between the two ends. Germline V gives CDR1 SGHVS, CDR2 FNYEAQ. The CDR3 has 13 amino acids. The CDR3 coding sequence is TGTGCCAGCAGCTTAGGCGTGAGTCTCCCAGCTTTCTTT. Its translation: CASSLGVSLPAFF.

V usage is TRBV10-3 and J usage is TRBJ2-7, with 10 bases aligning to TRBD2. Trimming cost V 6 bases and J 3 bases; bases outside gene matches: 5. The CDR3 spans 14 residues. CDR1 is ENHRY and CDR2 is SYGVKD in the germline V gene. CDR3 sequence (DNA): TGTGCCATCAGCATTTCTAGCGGGGGCTACGAGCAGTACTTC. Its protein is CAISISSGGYEQYF.

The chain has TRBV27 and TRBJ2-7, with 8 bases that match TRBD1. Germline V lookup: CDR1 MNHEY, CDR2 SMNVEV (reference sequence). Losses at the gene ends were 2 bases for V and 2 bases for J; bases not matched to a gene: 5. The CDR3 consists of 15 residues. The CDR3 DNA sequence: TGTGCCAGCAGTTTAGTTGGGACAGGACCCTACGAGCAGTACTTC. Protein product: CASSLVGTGPYEQYF.

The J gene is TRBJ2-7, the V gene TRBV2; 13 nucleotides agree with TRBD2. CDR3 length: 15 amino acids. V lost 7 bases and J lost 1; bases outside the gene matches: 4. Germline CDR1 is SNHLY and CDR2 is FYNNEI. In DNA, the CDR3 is TGTGCCAGCAAACTAGCGGGAGGGTTATCCTACGAGCAGTACTTC. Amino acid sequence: CASKLAGGLSYEQYF.

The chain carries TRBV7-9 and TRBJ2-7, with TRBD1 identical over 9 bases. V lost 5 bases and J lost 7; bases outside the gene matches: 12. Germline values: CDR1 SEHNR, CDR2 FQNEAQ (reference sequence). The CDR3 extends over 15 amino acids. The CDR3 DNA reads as TGTGCCAGCAGCCTCCGGGACAGGGACTTGGGGGAGCAGTACTTC. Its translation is CASSLRDRDLGEQYF.

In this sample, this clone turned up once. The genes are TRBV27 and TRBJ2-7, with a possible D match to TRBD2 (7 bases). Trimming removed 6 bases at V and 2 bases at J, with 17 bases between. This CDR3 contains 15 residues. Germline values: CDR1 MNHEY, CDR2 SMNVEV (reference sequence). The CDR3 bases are TGTGCCAGCAGACGCTTGGGGAGGGGGACCTACGAGCAGTACTTC. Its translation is CASRRLGRGTYEQYF.

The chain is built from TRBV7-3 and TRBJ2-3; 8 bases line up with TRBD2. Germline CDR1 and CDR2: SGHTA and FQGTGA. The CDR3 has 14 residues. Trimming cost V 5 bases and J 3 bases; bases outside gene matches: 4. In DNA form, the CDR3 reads TGTGCCAGCAGCCAGGGACTAGATACAGATACGCAGTATTTT. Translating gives CASSQGLDTDTQYF.

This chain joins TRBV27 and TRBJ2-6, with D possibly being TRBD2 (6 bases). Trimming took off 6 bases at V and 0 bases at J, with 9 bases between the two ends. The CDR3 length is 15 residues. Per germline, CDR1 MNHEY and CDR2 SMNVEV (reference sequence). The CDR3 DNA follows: TGTGCCAGCAGGGAGGGATTCTCTGGGGCCAACGTCCTGACTTTC. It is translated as CASREGFSGANVLTF.

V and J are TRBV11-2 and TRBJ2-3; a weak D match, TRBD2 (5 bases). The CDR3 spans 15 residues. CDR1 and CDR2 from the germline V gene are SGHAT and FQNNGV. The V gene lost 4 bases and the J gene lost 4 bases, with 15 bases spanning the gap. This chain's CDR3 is CASSSGDGGPDTQYF. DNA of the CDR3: TGTGCCAGCAGCTCGGGTGACGGAGGCCCAGATACGCAGTATTTT.

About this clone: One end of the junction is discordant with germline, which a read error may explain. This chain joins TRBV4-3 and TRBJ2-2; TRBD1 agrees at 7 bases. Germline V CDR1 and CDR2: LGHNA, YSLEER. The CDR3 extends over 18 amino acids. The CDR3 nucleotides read TGCGCCAGCAGCCAAGAATGGGGTAGGGGGCGGAACATCGGGGAGCTGTTTTTT. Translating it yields CASSQEWGRGRNIGELFF.

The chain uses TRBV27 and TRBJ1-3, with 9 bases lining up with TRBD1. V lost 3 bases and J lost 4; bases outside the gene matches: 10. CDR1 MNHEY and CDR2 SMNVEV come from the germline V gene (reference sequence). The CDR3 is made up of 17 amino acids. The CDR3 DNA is TGTGCCAGCAGTTTGGGTCCAGGGACAGGGCTCGGAAACACCATATATTTT. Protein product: CASSLGPGTGLGNTIYF.

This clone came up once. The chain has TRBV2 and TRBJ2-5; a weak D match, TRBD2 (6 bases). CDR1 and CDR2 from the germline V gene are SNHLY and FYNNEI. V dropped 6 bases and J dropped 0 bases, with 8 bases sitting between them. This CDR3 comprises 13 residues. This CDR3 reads CASRTGDQETQYF. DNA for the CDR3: TGTGCCAGCAGGACGGGGGACCAAGAGACCCAGTACTTC. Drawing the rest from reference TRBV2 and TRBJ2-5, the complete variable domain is EPEVTQTPSHQVTQMGQEVILRCVPISNHLYFYWYRQILGQKVEFLVSFYNNEISEKSEIFDDQFSVERPDGSNFTLKIRSTKLEDSAMYFCASRTGDQETQYFGPGTRLLVL.

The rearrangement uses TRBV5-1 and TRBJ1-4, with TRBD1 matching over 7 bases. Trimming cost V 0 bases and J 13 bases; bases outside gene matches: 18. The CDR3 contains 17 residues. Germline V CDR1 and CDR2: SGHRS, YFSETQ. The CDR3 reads CASSLGAAGQPIEGLFF. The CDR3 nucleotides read TGCGCCAGCAGCTTGGGCGCCGCGGGACAGCCCATTGAAGGACTGTTTTTT.

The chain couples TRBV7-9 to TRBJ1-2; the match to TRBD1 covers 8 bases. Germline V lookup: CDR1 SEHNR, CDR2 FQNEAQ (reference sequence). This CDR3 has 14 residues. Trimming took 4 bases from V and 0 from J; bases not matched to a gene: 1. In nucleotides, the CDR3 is TGTGCCAGCAGCTCGGGACAGGCTAACTATGGCTACACCTTC. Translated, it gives CASSSGQANYGYTF.